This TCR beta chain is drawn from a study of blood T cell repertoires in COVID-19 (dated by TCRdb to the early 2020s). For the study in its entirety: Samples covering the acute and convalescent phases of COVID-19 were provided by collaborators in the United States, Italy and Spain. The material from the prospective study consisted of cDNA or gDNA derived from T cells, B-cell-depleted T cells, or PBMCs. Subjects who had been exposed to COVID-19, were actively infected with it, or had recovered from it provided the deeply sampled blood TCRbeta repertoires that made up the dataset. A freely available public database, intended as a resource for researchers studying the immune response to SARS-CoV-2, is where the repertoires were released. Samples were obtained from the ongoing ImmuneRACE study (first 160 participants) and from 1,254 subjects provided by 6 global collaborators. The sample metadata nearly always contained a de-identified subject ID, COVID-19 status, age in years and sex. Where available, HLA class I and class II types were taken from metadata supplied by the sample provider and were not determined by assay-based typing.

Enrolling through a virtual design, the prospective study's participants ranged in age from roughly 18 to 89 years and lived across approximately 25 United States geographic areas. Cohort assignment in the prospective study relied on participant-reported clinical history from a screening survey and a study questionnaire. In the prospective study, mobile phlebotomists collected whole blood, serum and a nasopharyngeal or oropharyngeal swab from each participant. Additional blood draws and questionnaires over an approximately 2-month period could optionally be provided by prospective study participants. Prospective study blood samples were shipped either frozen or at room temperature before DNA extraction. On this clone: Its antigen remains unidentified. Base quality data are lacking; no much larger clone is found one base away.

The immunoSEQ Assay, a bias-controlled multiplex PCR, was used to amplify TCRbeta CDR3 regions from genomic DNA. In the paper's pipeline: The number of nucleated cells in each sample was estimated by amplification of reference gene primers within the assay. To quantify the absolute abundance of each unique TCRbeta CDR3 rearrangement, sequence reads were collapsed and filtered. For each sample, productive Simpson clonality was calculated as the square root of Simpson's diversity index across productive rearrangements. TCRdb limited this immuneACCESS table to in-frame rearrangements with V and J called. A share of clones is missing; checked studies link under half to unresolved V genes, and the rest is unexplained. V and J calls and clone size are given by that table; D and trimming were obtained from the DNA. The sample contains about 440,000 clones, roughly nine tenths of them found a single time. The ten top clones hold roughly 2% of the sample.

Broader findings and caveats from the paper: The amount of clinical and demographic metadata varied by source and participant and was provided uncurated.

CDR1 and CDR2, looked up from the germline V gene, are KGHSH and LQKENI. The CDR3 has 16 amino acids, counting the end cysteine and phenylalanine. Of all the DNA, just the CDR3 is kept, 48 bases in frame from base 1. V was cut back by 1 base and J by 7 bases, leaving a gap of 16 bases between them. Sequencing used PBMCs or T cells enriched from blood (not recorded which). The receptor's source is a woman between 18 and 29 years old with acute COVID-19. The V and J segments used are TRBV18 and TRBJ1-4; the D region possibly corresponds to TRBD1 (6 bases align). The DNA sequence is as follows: TGTGCCAGCTCACCACGTATTAAGGGGGAAAGTGAAAAACTGTTTTTT. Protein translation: CASSPRIKGESEKLFF.